This T cell receptor beta chain was captured by sequencing in a study of beta chain features in type 1 diabetes. Study results and caveats: In all four CD4+ subsets, TCRB CDR3 length was significantly, moderately reduced in type 1 diabetes.

TCRB transcripts that were expressed got sequenced, as all of the isolated RNA had been reverse transcribed. Sequencing of naive, central memory and regulatory T cell samples gave an average of approximately 3.3 million reads. Clones were read by immunoSEQ multiplex PCR, and TCRdb kept only the in-frame ones, dropping some. In the table there are fewer than 250,000 clones, 68% of which are singletons. Germline CDR1 is SNHLY and CDR2 is FYNNEI. The CDR3 extends over 14 amino acids. Deletions cut 6 bases from V and 3 bases from J, with 12 bases between. Concerning this clone itself: Its target is not known.

This receptor was obtained from a man aged 25-40 years in good health. Sequencing used naive CD4+ T cells from blood. The chain recombines TRBV2 with TRBJ1-5; D call uncertain. The CDR3 region is CASSNPNNNQPQHF. CDR3 DNA sequence: TGTGCCAGCAGCAATCCGAACAACAATCAGCCCCAGCATTTT.